What follows are 6 T cell receptor beta chains derived from one specimen sequenced in a study of T cell responses to AZD1222 COVID-19 vaccine. Assay used: immunoSEQ multiplex PCR; TCRdb lists only in-frame clones, some missing. Of about 120,000 clones listed, roughly 93% are singletons. Sequences were derived from peripheral blood, sampled on day 0 of AZD1222 vaccination. The receptors derive from an adult in good health.

The chain combines TRBV27 with TRBJ2-1, with D possibly matching TRBD2 (6 bases). This CDR3 spans 17 amino acids. Trimming stripped 0 bases from V and 4 bases from J, with 16 bases between. Germline-derived CDR1 and CDR2 are MNHEY and SMNVEV (reference sequence). The CDR3 nucleotides read TGTGCCAGCAGTTTATCGCCGATGACTAGGGGTTACAATGAGCAGTTCTTC. This codes for CASSLSPMTRGYNEQFF.

The rearrangement links TRBV21-1 to TRBJ2-1; whether TRBD2, the table's D call, matches the DNA was not checked. TRBV21-1 is described as a pseudogene. This CDR3 is 15 amino acids long. The CDR3 region has the DNA TGTGCCAGCAGCAAAGTAGGAGCTCGCTACAATGAGCAGTTCTTC. Translated, it gives CASSKVGARYNEQFF.

V gene TRBV5-5 combines with J gene TRBJ2-7, with 9 bases lining up with TRBD1. This CDR3 has 12 residues. The V and J ends lost 3 bases and 5 bases, in that order; junction bases with no gene match: 0. Germline V gene sequence: CDR1 SGHKS, CDR2 YYEKEE (reference sequence). This CDR3 reads CASSWTGDEQYF. CDR3 DNA sequence: TGTGCCAGCAGCTGGACAGGGGACGAGCAGTACTTC.

V usage is TRBV3-1 (or the pseudogene TRBV3-2) and J usage is TRBJ2-1, with TRBD2 identical over 7 bases. CDR1 and CDR2 (germline): LGHDT, YNNKEL (reference sequence). With 5 bases clipped from V and 5 bases from J, the junction kept 15 bases outside the gene matches. The CDR3 is 17 amino acids. In nucleotides, the CDR3 is TGTGCCAGCAGCAAAAGGGGTAGCGGGCCGTCCAACAATGAGCAGTTCTTC. Residues: CASSKRGSGPSNNEQFF.

The chain recombines TRBV7-8 with TRBJ2-7; 9 nucleotides agree with TRBD2. Germline trimming cut 2 bases from V and 3 bases from J; bases unmatched to any gene: 11. The CDR3 totals 17 residues. Germline V CDR1 and CDR2: SGHVS, FQNEAQ. DNA for the CDR3: TGTGCCAGCAGCTTAAAATCTCTCCTAGCGGGGCACTACGAGCAGTACTTC. Its protein is CASSLKSLLAGHYEQYF.

Here the CDR3 DNA reads TGCGCCAGCAGCTTGGGAAAGGACAGGACGACCTACGAGCAGTACTTC. This sequence encodes CASSLGKDRTTYEQYF. This chain uses TRBV5-1 with TRBJ2-7; 7 bases match TRBD1. V lost 0 bases to trimming and J lost 2 bases; unmatched junction nucleotides: 8. CDR3 length: 16 residues. The germline V gene has CDR1 SGHRS and CDR2 YFSETQ. Combining the CDR3 with reference TRBV5-1 and TRBJ2-7 gives the whole variable domain KAGVTQTPRYLIKTRGQQVTLSCSPISGHRSVSWYQQTPGQGLQFLFEYFSETQRNKGNFPGRFSGRQFSNSRSEMNVSTLELGDSALYLCASSLGKDRTTYEQYFGPGTRLTVT.